Following are 25 T cell receptor beta chains from one sample sequenced in a study of T cell repertoires in cytomegalovirus infection. MiXCR, run by TCRdb on the reads, gives a single entry per CDR3 protein. The repertoire has over 150,000 distinct CDR3 sequences, roughly an eighth of them found once; the top ten carry approximately 30%. Sequences were obtained from PBMCs. Receptors originate from a human donor in good health (CMV status not recorded). Some clones in this sample may be carry-over from other donors' samples.

This clonotype appeared a few times. The genes are TRBV28 and TRBJ1-5, with D hard to call. Trimming pared 3 bases from V and 1 base from J, leaving 10 bases between. This CDR3 contains 15 residues. The germline V gene encodes CDR1 MDHEN and CDR2 SYDVKM. CDR3 protein: CASSFGRRSNQPQHF. DNA of the CDR3: TGTGCCAGCAGTTTTGGCAGGAGGAGCAATCAGCCCCAGCATTTT.

This clonotype was counted only a few times. The chain uses TRBV10-3 and TRBJ2-2; TRBD2 agrees at 11 bases. The CDR3 extends over 15 amino acids. The germline gives CDR1 ENHRY, CDR2 SYGVKD. V dropped 3 bases and J dropped 4; count of bases not matched to a gene: 1. The CDR3 nucleotides are TGTGCCATCAGTGAACTAGCGGGGGCCACCGGGGAGCTGTTTTTT. The encoded protein is CAISELAGATGELFF.

V gene TRBV4-1 combines with J gene TRBJ2-2, with 8 nucleotides matching TRBD2. Germline V gene data show CDR1 as MGHRA and CDR2 as YSYEKL. This CDR3 has 14 residues. V dropped 5 bases and J dropped 6; count of bases not matched to a gene: 5. Written as DNA, the CDR3 is TGCGCCAGCAGCGTAGCGGGAAATTCCGGGGAGCTGTTTTTT. Its translation: CASSVAGNSGELFF.

This clonotype was recorded many times. The J gene is TRBJ2-7, the V gene TRBV28, with TRBD1 identical over 7 bases. Per germline, CDR1 MDHEN and CDR2 SYDVKM. V was pared by 4 bases and J by 3 bases, with 9 bases of the junction left unmatched. The CDR3 totals 15 residues. For the CDR3, the DNA is TGTGCCAGCAGTTATCCCGGGACAGCCGTCTACGAGCAGTACTTC. Translated: CASSYPGTAVYEQYF.

This clonotype has at least ten counts. V and J are TRBV19 and TRBJ2-2; 12 nucleotides agree with TRBD2. There are 20 residues in the CDR3. V lost 6 bases and J lost 2; bases outside the gene matches: 16. Germline CDR1 reads LNHDA; CDR2 reads SQIVND (reference sequence). The DNA for the CDR3 is TGTGCCAGTAGCCTCCGGGACAGAGGACTAGCGGGAACCAACACCGGGGAGCTGTTTTTT. The encoded protein is CASSLRDRGLAGTNTGELFF. Supplemented by reference TRBV19 and TRBJ2-2, the full variable domain reads DGGITQSPKYLFRKEGQNVTLSCEQNLNHDAMYWYRQDPGQGLRLIYYSQIVNDFQKGDIAEGYSVSREKKESFPLTVTSAQKNPTAFYLCASSLRDRGLAGTNTGELFFGEGSRLTVL.

This clonotype was recorded a few times. The chain couples TRBV25-1 to TRBJ1-5, with no clear D. CDR1 is MGHDK and CDR2 is SYGVNS in the germline V gene. V was shortened by 1 base and J by 7 bases, with 11 bases between the two germline ends. The CDR3 is 14 residues long. Written as DNA, the CDR3 is TGTGCCAGCAGTGAATGGGGTAACGGACAGCCCCAGCATTTT. Translating it yields CASSEWGNGQPQHF. Supplemented by reference TRBV25-1 and TRBJ1-5, the full variable domain reads EADIYQTPRYLVIGTGKKITLECSQTMGHDKMYWYQQDPGMELHLIHYSYGVNSTEKGDLSSESTVSRIRTEHFPLTLESARPSHTSQYLCASSEWGNGQPQHFGDGTRLSIL.

This clonotype was picked up many times. The chain combines TRBV19 with TRBJ1-1; D is undetermined. CDR1 and CDR2 (germline): LNHDA, SQIVND (reference sequence). This CDR3 contains 15 residues. Trimming removed 6 bases from V and 1 base from J, with 15 bases in between. CDR3 sequence reads: CASRASAARNTEAFF. Here the CDR3 DNA reads TGTGCCAGTAGGGCCTCGGCGGCTAGGAACACTGAAGCTTTCTTT.

The V and J genes are TRBV6-5 and TRBJ1-5; 9 bases are a match to TRBD1. V shed 4 bases and J 4 bases; nucleotides not matched to a gene: 8. CDR1 is MNHEY, CDR2 SVGAGI, per germline. CDR3 length: 16 amino acids. CDR3 in DNA: TGTGCCAGCAGTTCGGAGCGACAGGGGGTAAATCAGCCCCAGCATTTT. Translated: CASSSERQGVNQPQHF.

Ten or more counts support this clonotype. The gene calls are TRBV12-3 or TRBV12-4 and TRBJ2-3, with 10 bases fitting TRBD2. The trim removed 8 bases at V and 5 bases at J, leaving 7 bases unmatched. The CDR3 length is 14 residues. The CDR3 DNA reads as TGTGCCAGCGGGAGCGGGAGGGTCGGAGATACGCAGTATTTT. This gives the protein CASGSGRVGDTQYF.

The rearrangement joins TRBV14 to TRBJ2-1; D gene uncertain. The germline V and J ends were trimmed by 1 base and 7 bases, with 8 bases remaining between them. Germline CDR1 SGHDN, CDR2 FVKESK. The CDR3 extends over 13 amino acids. The CDR3 nucleotides read TGTGCCAGCAGCCAAGTTCGTGGGAATGAGCAGTTCTTC. It codes for CASSQVRGNEQFF.

The chain is built from TRBV2 and TRBJ2-1, with TRBD1 identical over 8 bases. The CDR3 loop spans 13 amino acids. Per the germline V gene, CDR1 is SNHLY and CDR2 is FYNNEI. The V and J ends lost 3 bases and 6 bases, in that order; junction bases with no gene match: 1. The chain's CDR3 is CASSDRGPNEQFF. The DNA for the CDR3 is TGTGCCAGCAGTGACAGGGGGCCCAATGAGCAGTTCTTC.

V gene TRBV6-2 or TRBV6-3 combines with J gene TRBJ2-1; D is perhaps TRBD1 (5 bases). The CDR3 consists of 13 residues. Trimming removed 3 bases at V and 7 bases at J, with 10 bases between. CDR1 is MNHEY, CDR2 SVGEGT, per germline. This CDR3 reads CASSYDRPNEQFF. Here the CDR3 DNA reads TGTGCCAGCAGTTATGACAGACCTAATGAGCAGTTCTTC.

The gene calls are TRBV28 and TRBJ2-3; 8 bases match TRBD2. Germline V CDR1 and CDR2: MDHEN, SYDVKM. With 9 bases clipped from V and 3 bases from J, the junction kept 14 bases outside the gene matches. There are 16 residues in the CDR3. CDR3 loop: CASVEGAGGVTDTQYF. The CDR3 DNA reads TGTGCCAGTGTCGAAGGGGCGGGAGGAGTGACAGATACGCAGTATTTT.

The chain combines TRBV5-6 with TRBJ2-7; no firm D call. This CDR3 spans 16 amino acids. The V and J ends lost 5 bases and 6 bases respectively, with 24 bases between them. Germline V gene lookup returns CDR1 SGHDT and CDR2 YYEEEE. CDR3: CASSLVEGMWLGEQYF. For the CDR3, the DNA is TGTGCCAGCAGTCTGGTTGAAGGGATGTGGTTGGGCGAGCAGTACTTC.

This clonotype was observed many times. The chain is built from TRBV7-3 and TRBJ2-1; TRBD2 aligns across 11 bases. Germline CDR1 SGHTA, CDR2 FQGTGA. This CDR3 region has 14 residues. With 5 bases clipped from V and 9 bases from J, the junction kept 6 bases outside the gene matches. CDR3 sequence: CASSHSGGAAEQFF. In nucleotides, the CDR3 is TGTGCCAGCAGCCATAGCGGGGGGGCGGCTGAGCAGTTCTTC.

This clonotype came up a few times. The rearrangement uses TRBV7-9 and TRBJ1-1, with D hard to call. This CDR3 contains 12 residues. Germline V gene data show CDR1 as SEHNR and CDR2 as FQNEAQ (reference sequence). Trimming took 3 bases from V and 8 from J, leaving 10 bases between them. CDR3 sequence: CASSLVPLEAFF. The CDR3, as DNA: TGTGCCAGCAGCTTGGTTCCCCTAGAAGCTTTCTTT.

The chain employs TRBV28 and TRBJ2-5; possibly TRBD1 or TRBD2 for D (5 bases each). There are 14 residues in the CDR3. Germline V gene lookup returns CDR1 MDHEN and CDR2 SYDVKM. Trimming stripped 4 bases from V and 4 bases from J, with 13 bases between. This CDR3 reads CASSSWGSGETQYF. The CDR3, as DNA: TGTGCCAGCAGTTCTTGGGGCAGCGGAGAGACCCAGTACTTC. Together with reference TRBV28 and TRBJ2-5, the CDR3 gives the full variable domain: DVKVTQSSRYLVKRTGEKVFLECVQDMDHENMFWYRQDPGLGLRLIYFSYDVKMKEKGDIPEGYSVSREKKERFSLILESASTNQTSMYLCASSSWGSGETQYFGPGTRLLVL.

This clonotype was seen repeatedly, ten times or more. V is TRBV28 and J is TRBJ2-7, with 7 bases that match TRBD1. V was clipped by 4 bases and J by 2 bases; unmatched bases: 8. This CDR3 is 15 amino acids long. CDR1 and CDR2 (germline): MDHEN, SYDVKM. CDR3 residues: CASSSIGQAPYEQYF. CDR3 in DNA: TGTGCCAGCAGTTCCATCGGACAGGCCCCCTACGAGCAGTACTTC.

This clonotype has only a few counts. The rearrangement joins TRBV28 to TRBJ2-5; the D is unclear. CDR1 and CDR2 from the germline V gene are MDHEN and SYDVKM. The CDR3 loop spans 14 amino acids. The V and J ends lost 3 bases and 7 bases respectively, with 15 bases between them. The CDR3 protein is CASSFRQSGWTQYF. In DNA, the CDR3 is TGTGCCAGCAGTTTTCGGCAGTCCGGGTGGACCCAGTACTTC.

The table lists this clonotype with many counts. This sequence joins TRBV7-2 and TRBJ2-5, with D perhaps matching TRBD1 (5 bases). The V gene's germline CDR1 is SGHTA and CDR2 FQGNSA. There are 12 residues in the CDR3. Trimming shortened V by 6 bases and J by 5 bases, and 10 bases separated the two germline ends. In DNA form, the CDR3 reads TGTGCCAGCAGGGAGACAGCCGAGACCCAGTACTTC. It yields the protein CASRETAETQYF.

This clonotype appeared many times. The genes are TRBV7-8 and TRBJ2-1; unclear D gene. CDR1 and CDR2 (germline): SGHVS, FQNEAQ. V was shortened by 3 bases and J by 8 bases, with 11 bases between the two germline ends. The CDR3 covers 13 residues. This chain's CDR3 is CASSFPKKDEQFF. CDR3 nucleotide sequence: TGTGCCAGCAGCTTCCCCAAGAAGGATGAGCAGTTCTTC.

The chain uses TRBV20-1 and TRBJ2-4; weak D call: TRBD1 (6 bases). The CDR3 is made up of 16 amino acids. Germline CDR1 is DFQATT and CDR2 is SNEGSKA (reference sequence). V was trimmed by 0 bases and J by 4 bases, leaving 16 bases between them. The CDR3 DNA sequence: TGCAGTGCTAGAGATTCTCAGGGGTCAAGAAAAAACATTCAGTACTTC. Its protein product is CSARDSQGSRKNIQYF.

This clonotype has ten or more counts. The V call is TRBV12-3 or TRBV12-4, the J call TRBJ1-1, with D possibly TRBD1 on 5 matching bases. This CDR3 spans 14 amino acids. V lost 4 bases and J lost 0, with 9 bases in between. The CDR3 DNA is TGTGCCAGCAGTTACAGGTCCCTGAACACTGAAGCTTTCTTT. The encoded protein is CASSYRSLNTEAFF.

This clonotype occurred a few times. V usage is TRBV5-1 and J usage is TRBJ1-2, with 7 bases aligning to TRBD1. Germline-derived CDR1 and CDR2 are SGHRS and YFSETQ. This CDR3 has 15 residues. The V and J ends lost 4 bases and 5 bases, in that order; junction bases with no gene match: 11. Written as DNA, the CDR3 is TGCGCCAGCAGCCAGGGGGGGACGGAGACTTATGGCTACACCTTC. Its protein is CASSQGGTETYGYTF.

A few counts support this clonotype. The CDR3 DNA reads TGTGCCAGCAGCCCCAGGGACTTAGCCTACGAGCAGTACTTC. Protein: CASSPRDLAYEQYF. The chain joins TRBV7-9 to TRBJ2-7; TRBD2 is a possible D gene (6 bases). The germline V gene encodes CDR1 SEHNR and CDR2 FQNEAQ (reference sequence). The CDR3 sequence is 14 residues long. Trimming shortened V by 5 bases and J by 2 bases, and 13 bases separated the two germline ends.